This T cell receptor beta chain is from a study of Graves' ophthalmopathy and Graves' hyperthyroidism. Amplification of TCR beta CDR3 regions used RNA transcripts. Investigators did first-round RT-PCR with HTBI primers, then second-round multiplex PCR. Via MiXCR, TCRdb re-called the multiplex PCR reads, giving one row per CDR3 protein. This sample carries 220,000 or so distinct CDR3 sequences, around a fifth of them seen once, and the ten largest clones take about 40%. The germline V gene has CDR1 SNHLY and CDR2 FYNNEI. The CDR3 sequence is 16 residues long. V was pared by 8 bases and J by 4 bases, with 24 bases between. In this sample, this clonotype turned up many times.

This TCR came from a woman aged 50 to 60 with Graves' ophthalmopathy. What was sequenced was peripheral blood. This chain links TRBV2 with TRBJ2-7; either TRBD1 or TRBD2 may fit D (5 bases each). CDR3 residues: CASYGQTSGRGYEQYF. For the CDR3, the DNA is TGTGCCAGCTATGGGCAAACCTCGGGAAGGGGTTACGAGCAGTACTTC.